This T cell receptor beta chain was captured in a study of PD-L1 blockade in urothelial cancer. Overall study context: Investigators checked blood 3 weeks (second dose) and 6 weeks after treatment start.

This clone was seen once. Assay used: immunoSEQ multiplex PCR; TCRdb lists only in-frame clones, some missing. The table lists roughly 45,000 clones, 83% of them singletons, with more than 12% in the top ten. The sample's time point: peripheral blood 6 weeks after treatment start. The sample in question was PBMCs, obtained around atezolizumab (anti-PD-L1) treatment. The receptor comes from a man in his 60s with urothelial cancer.

The CDR3: CASSVGRQETQYF. The CDR3 DNA reads TGTGCCAGCAGCGTCGGGAGACAAGAGACCCAGTACTTC. The chain employs TRBV7-7 and TRBJ2-5, with D possibly matching TRBD2 (6 bases). CDR3 size: 13 residues. Germline CDR1 SSHAT, CDR2 FNYEAQ (reference sequence). V lost 5 bases, J lost 2 bases, and 9 bases lay in between.